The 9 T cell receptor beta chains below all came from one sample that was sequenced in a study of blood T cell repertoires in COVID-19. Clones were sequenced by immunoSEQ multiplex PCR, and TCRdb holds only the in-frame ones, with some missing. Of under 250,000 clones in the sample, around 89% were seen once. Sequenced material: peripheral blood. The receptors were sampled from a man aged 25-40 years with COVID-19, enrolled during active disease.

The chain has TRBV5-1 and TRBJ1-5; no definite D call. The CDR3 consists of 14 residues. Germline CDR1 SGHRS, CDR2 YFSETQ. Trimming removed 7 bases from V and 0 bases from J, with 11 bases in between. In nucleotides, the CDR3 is TGCGCCAGCTCGCCGGGGTTTAGCAATCAGCCCCAGCATTTT. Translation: CASSPGFSNQPQHF. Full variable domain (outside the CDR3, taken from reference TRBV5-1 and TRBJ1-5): KAGVTQTPRYLIKTRGQQVTLSCSPISGHRSVSWYQQTPGQGLQFLFEYFSETQRNKGNFPGRFSGRQFSNSRSEMNVSTLELGDSALYLCASSPGFSNQPQHFGDGTRLSIL.

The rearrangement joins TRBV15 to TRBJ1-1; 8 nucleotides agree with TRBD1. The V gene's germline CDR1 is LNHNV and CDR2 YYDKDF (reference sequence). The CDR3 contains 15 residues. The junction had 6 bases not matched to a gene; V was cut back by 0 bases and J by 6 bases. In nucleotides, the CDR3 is TGTGCCACCAGCAGAGAGACAGGGGCGATGGCTGAAGCTTTCTTT. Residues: CATSRETGAMAEAFF. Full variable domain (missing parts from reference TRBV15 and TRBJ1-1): DAMVIQNPRYQVTQFGKPVTLSCSQTLNHNVMYWYQQKSSQAPKLLFHYYDKDFNNEADTPDNFQSRRPNTSFCFLDIRSPGLGDTAMYLCATSRETGAMAEAFFGQGTRLTVV.

The CDR3 region is CAGRLALTGELFF. The CDR3 nucleotides are TGTGCCGGCCGACTAGCGCTCACCGGGGAGCTGTTTTTT. The rearrangement joins TRBV2 to TRBJ2-2, with 8 bases identical to TRBD2. This CDR3 comprises 13 residues. V trimming: 11 bases; J trimming: 4 bases; junction bases outside the gene matches: 6. Per the germline V gene, CDR1 is SNHLY and CDR2 is FYNNEI. Together with reference TRBV2 and TRBJ2-2, the CDR3 gives the full variable domain: EPEVTQTPSHQVTQMGQEVILRCVPISNHLYFYWYRQILGQKVEFLVSFYNNEISEKSEIFDDQFSVERPDGSNFTLKIRSTKLEDSAMYFCAGRLALTGELFFGEGSRLTVL.

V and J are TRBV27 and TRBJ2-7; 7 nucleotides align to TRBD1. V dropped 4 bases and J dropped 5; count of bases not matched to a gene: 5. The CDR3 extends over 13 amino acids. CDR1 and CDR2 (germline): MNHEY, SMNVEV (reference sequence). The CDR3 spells CASSSDRDHEQYF. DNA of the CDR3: TGTGCCAGCAGTTCCGACAGGGACCACGAGCAGTACTTC.

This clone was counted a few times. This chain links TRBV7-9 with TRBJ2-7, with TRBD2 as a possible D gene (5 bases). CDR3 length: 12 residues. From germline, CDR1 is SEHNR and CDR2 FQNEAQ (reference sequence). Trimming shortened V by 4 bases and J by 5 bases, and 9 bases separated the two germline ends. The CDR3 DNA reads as TGTGCCAGCAGCTCCGCGGGTCACGAGCAGTACTTC. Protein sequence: CASSSAGHEQYF.

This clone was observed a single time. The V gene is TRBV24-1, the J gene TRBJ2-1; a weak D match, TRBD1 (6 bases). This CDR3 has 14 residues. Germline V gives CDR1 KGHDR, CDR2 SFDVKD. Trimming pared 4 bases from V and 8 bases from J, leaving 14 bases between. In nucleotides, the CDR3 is TGTGCCACCAGTGACACAACAGGGCAGGATGAGCAGTTCTTC. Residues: CATSDTTGQDEQFF.

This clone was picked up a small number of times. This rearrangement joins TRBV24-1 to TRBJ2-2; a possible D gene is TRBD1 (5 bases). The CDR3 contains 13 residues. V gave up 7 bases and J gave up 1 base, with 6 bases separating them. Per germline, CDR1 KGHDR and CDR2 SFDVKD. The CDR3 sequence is CATRQENTGELFF. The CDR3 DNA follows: TGTGCCACCAGACAGGAGAACACCGGGGAGCTGTTTTTT.

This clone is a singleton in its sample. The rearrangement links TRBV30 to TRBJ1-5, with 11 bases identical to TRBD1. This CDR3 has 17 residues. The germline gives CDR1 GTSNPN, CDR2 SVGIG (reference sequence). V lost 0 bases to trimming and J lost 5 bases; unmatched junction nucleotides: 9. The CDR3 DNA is TGTGCCTGGAGTGTACAGTGGGACAGGGGGTTTCATCAGCCCCAGCATTTT. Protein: CAWSVQWDRGFHQPQHF.

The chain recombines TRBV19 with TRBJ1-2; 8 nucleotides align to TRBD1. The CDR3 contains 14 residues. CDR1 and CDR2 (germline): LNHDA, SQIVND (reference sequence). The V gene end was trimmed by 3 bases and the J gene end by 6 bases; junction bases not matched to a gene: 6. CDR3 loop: CASSIIQGVDGYTF. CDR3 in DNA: TGTGCCAGTAGTATCATACAGGGGGTGGATGGCTACACCTTC.